Each of the 12 T cell receptor beta chains below was sequenced from the same sample in a study of blood T cell repertoires in COVID-19. Clones were sequenced by immunoSEQ multiplex PCR, and TCRdb holds only the in-frame ones, with some missing. Altogether under 100,000 clones are present, around 90% being singletons, with the ten largest covering roughly 5%. Sequenced input: peripheral blood. These receptors were obtained from a man in his 60s with COVID-19, enrolled during active disease.

The J gene is TRBJ2-7, the V gene TRBV20-1; D gene unclear. Germline CDR1 DFQATT, CDR2 SNEGSKA (reference sequence). This CDR3 is built from 11 residues. V gave up 5 bases and J gave up 0 bases, with 5 bases separating them. The CDR3 region is CSAAGSYEQYF. The CDR3 region has the DNA TGCAGTGCTGCAGGCTCCTACGAGCAGTACTTC.

This chain joins TRBV6-1 and TRBJ1-5; no clear D gene. The CDR3 has 14 amino acids. The V end was cut by 2 bases, the J end by 1 base, with 6 bases between. Germline V CDR1 and CDR2: MNHNS, SASEGT. CDR3 region: CASSEFLSNQPQHF. The CDR3 DNA is TGTGCCAGCAGTGAATTCTTGAGCAATCAGCCCCAGCATTTT.

This chain connects TRBV5-1 to TRBJ1-5; D might be TRBD1 (6 bases). Per the germline V gene, CDR1 is SGHRS and CDR2 is YFSETQ. Trimming cost V 0 bases and J 0 bases, with 10 bases left between them. The CDR3 has 16 amino acids. DNA of the CDR3: TGCGCCAGCAGCTTGGGGGACATCAATAGCAATCAGCCCCAGCATTTT. This codes for CASSLGDINSNQPQHF.

A note on this clone: Other DNA sequences in the same sample also yield this CDR3. The rearrangement joins TRBV6-2 or TRBV6-3 to TRBJ2-2; D is unresolved. V gave up 2 bases and J gave up 1 base, with 5 bases separating them. From germline, CDR1 is MNHEY and CDR2 SVGEGT. CDR3 length: 14 amino acids. CDR3 coding DNA: TGTGCCAGCAGTTACGGGCGGAACACCGGGGAGCTGTTTTTT. Translating gives CASSYGRNTGELFF.

V gene TRBV11-2 combines with J gene TRBJ2-1; D uncertain. The CDR3 loop spans 14 amino acids. Germline loops: CDR1 SGHAT, CDR2 FQNNGV. Trimming took off 1 base at V and 8 bases at J, with 12 bases between the two ends. CDR3 region: CASSLGNSRDEQFF. The CDR3 DNA follows: TGTGCCAGCAGCTTAGGAAATAGCCGGGATGAGCAGTTCTTC.

This clone was counted between two and nine times. The genes are TRBV2 and TRBJ1-3, with unresolved D. The CDR3 extends over 16 amino acids. Per germline, CDR1 SNHLY and CDR2 FYNNEI. The V end lost 8 bases, the J end lost 2 bases, and 19 bases lay between the germline ends. The CDR3 coding sequence is TGTGCCAGCGCTAAAGAGGAGGGTAGAGCTGGAAACACCATATATTTT. Translating gives CASAKEEGRAGNTIYF.

The table lists this clone with a count of one. The gene calls are TRBV11-2 and TRBJ1-3; tentatively, D is TRBD1 (5 bases). CDR1 is SGHAT, CDR2 FQNNGV, per germline. V lost 0 bases, J lost 4 bases, and 13 bases lay in between. The CDR3 has 16 residues. The CDR3 coding sequence is TGTGCCAGCAGCTTAGACGGAGGGGTCGAAGGAAACACCATATATTTT. Translating it yields CASSLDGGVEGNTIYF.

This clone was counted only a few times. The DNA is left out, because the CDR3 cannot be placed on it with certainty; the CDR3 is given as TCRdb lists it. The chain combines TRBV6-5 with TRBJ1-5; the D call of TRBD1 is as the table states it, not checked on the DNA. The CDR3 length equals 15 residues, ends included. Germline loops: CDR1 MNHEY, CDR2 SVGAGI. The CDR3 region is CASSSSGQINQPQHF.

The chain has TRBV7-6 and TRBJ1-6, with 7 bases that match TRBD1. The CDR3 sequence is 15 residues long. The germline gives CDR1 SGHVS, CDR2 FNYEAQ. V shed 5 bases and J 3 bases; nucleotides not matched to a gene: 4. Here the CDR3 DNA reads TGTGCCAGCAGCACCGACAGGGACTATAATTCACCCCTCCACTTT. Amino acid sequence: CASSTDRDYNSPLHF.

The chain recombines TRBV19 with TRBJ2-1; D remains unclear. CDR1 is LNHDA and CDR2 is SQIVND in the germline V gene (reference sequence). V lost 6 bases, J lost 5 bases, and 5 bases lay in between. This CDR3 is 11 amino acids long. The CDR3 is CASRSDNEQFF. The DNA of the CDR3 is TGTGCCAGTAGATCCGACAATGAGCAGTTCTTC.

CDR3 nucleotides: TGCGCCACCAGACTAGCAGATAGTTCCTACAATGAGCAGTTCTTC. It specifies CATRLADSSYNEQFF. The genes are TRBV5-1 and TRBJ2-1; 7 bases agree with TRBD2. V was pared by 9 bases and J by 1 base, with 10 bases of the junction left unmatched. The CDR3 contains 15 residues. Per germline, CDR1 SGHRS and CDR2 YFSETQ.

The V call is TRBV27, the J call TRBJ2-2; weak D call: TRBD2 (6 bases). The germline V gene has CDR1 MNHEY and CDR2 SMNVEV (reference sequence). This CDR3 is 14 amino acids long. V was cut by 10 bases and J by 3 bases, with 15 bases left in between. CDR3 in DNA: TGTGCCACCCGGGGACTGCGATACACCGGGGAGCTGTTTTTT. This sequence encodes CATRGLRYTGELFF.